This T cell receptor (beta chain) derives from a study of metastatic and nonmetastatic thyroid tumors. Across the whole study: The study looked at repertoires side by side in blood and in tumor or nodule tissue from malignant and benign thyroid patients.

Nobody among the patients had been given any treatment before thyroid surgery. The CDR3 is 17 residues long. Germline V gene lookup returns CDR1 MDHEN and CDR2 SYDVKM. The V end lost 5 bases, the J end lost 4 bases, and 21 bases lay between the germline ends. In the source study's methods: A classifier for distant metastasis in papillary thyroid cancer was constructed using CDR3 differences observed across clinicopathological groups. TCRdb redid the clone calls on the PCR reads using MiXCR. The V and J calls, along with clone size, are taken from TCRdb and not from the paper's own processing. The data show over 20,000 clones, 10% to 15% seen once. Within the sample, this clone is medium-sized. Its antigen is not known. The study's findings and limits: It was reportedly found that TCR beta diversity was significantly higher in malignant thyroid tumors than in benign nodules, a difference seen in both blood and tumor samples.

The chain joins TRBV28 to TRBJ1-3; D ambiguous. The TCR was taken from a female donor with papillary thyroid cancer or a benign thyroid nodule (not recorded which). Some clones in this sample may be carry-over from other donors' samples. Sequencing used blood. The DNA for the CDR3 is TGTGCCAGCAGTCAACCAGCGGGAGATCTTAGGGGAAACACCATATATTTT. Residues: CASSQPAGDLRGNTIYF.